These 32 T cell receptor beta chains were all obtained from the same sample, sequenced in a study of T-cell reconstitution after alpha-beta-depleted transplantation in children. Unique molecular identifiers featured in how the TCRbeta library was prepared. TCRdb independently ran MiXCR on the PCR reads; one entry per CDR3 protein. Of nearly 250,000 distinct CDR3 sequences listed, roughly 7.7% are singletons. Source: PBMCs, mostly from graft donor cells, taken 180 days after TCRalphabeta/CD19-depleted stem cell transplant. Receptor source: a male patient between 5 and 17 years old who had a stem cell transplant for acute lymphoblastic leukemia, so the T cells may come from the graft donor.

In its sample, this clonotype was seen many times. The J gene is TRBJ2-1, the V gene TRBV29-1; no clear D gene. The CDR3 runs 11 residues. CDR1 is SQVTM, CDR2 ANQGSEA, per germline. V was shortened by 4 bases and J by 9 bases, with 10 bases between the two germline ends. Written as DNA, the CDR3 is TGCAGCGTTGTTGGATGGGGTGAGCAGTTCTTC. Residues: CSVVGWGEQFF.

This clonotype was recorded at least ten times. The V and J genes are TRBV6-1 and TRBJ2-2; D is perhaps TRBD1 (6 bases). CDR3 length: 14 amino acids. Looked up from germline, CDR1 is MNHNS and CDR2 is SASEGT. Trimming took off 6 bases at V and 1 base at J, with 9 bases between the two ends. The CDR3: CASSWTENTGELFF. CDR3 nucleotides: TGTGCCAGCAGCTGGACAGAGAACACCGGGGAGCTGTTTTTT.

This clonotype was picked up many times. The rearrangement links TRBV10-2 to TRBJ2-7, with D unclear. Germline CDR1 is WSHSY and CDR2 is SAAADI. This CDR3 spans 15 amino acids. The V end lost 6 bases, the J end lost 3 bases, and 18 bases lay between the germline ends. Here the CDR3 reads CASRITTTPIYEQYF. As DNA, the CDR3 is TGCGCCAGCAGAATTACTACCACTCCTATCTACGAGCAGTACTTC.

A single count supports this clonotype. This may be a read error, as it is one base from a much larger clone. V gene TRBV7-2 combines with J gene TRBJ2-5; 8 bases align to TRBD2. Germline CDR1 and CDR2: SGHTA and FQGNSA. The CDR3 is 15 amino acids. CDR3 in DNA: TGTGCCAGCAGCTTTAACGGGGGGGAGAAAGAGAGCCAGTACTTC. It codes for CASSFNGGEKESQYF.

Notes on this clonotype: A much larger clone is a single base away; this may be a read error. The rearrangement links TRBV5-1 to TRBJ2-5; D tentatively reads TRBD1 or TRBD2 (6 bases each). Trimming left V 1 base short and J 7 bases short, with 14 bases between. CDR1 is SGHRS, CDR2 YFSETQ, per germline. The CDR3 loop spans 14 amino acids. CDR3 nucleotide sequence: TGCGCCAGCAGCTTGACGGGAGTCAGGGGGACCCAGTACTTC. Its translation: CASSLTGVRGTQYF.

With respect to this clonotype: This clone may be a read error of a much larger clone one base away. The J gene is TRBJ2-1, the V gene TRBV27; 12 bases align to TRBD2. The CDR3 covers 16 residues. Germline CDR1 and CDR2: MNHEY and SMNVEV (reference sequence). V was clipped by 3 bases and J by 5 bases; unmatched bases: 5. CDR3 in amino acids: CASSFHLAGGDNEQFF. The CDR3 DNA sequence: TGTGCCAGCAGTTTCCATCTAGCGGGGGGGGACAATGAGCAGTTCTTC.

This clonotype came up many times. The rearrangement links TRBV29-1 to TRBJ2-3, with 11 bases aligning to TRBD1. CDR1 is SQVTM and CDR2 is ANQGSEA in the germline V gene. The CDR3 length is 14 residues. V lost 6 bases to trimming and J lost 3 bases; unmatched junction nucleotides: 5. The DNA of the CDR3 is TGCAGCGTCGCCGGGACAGGGGGAACAGATACGCAGTATTTT. The encoded protein is CSVAGTGGTDTQYF.

This clonotype was seen at least ten times. The V and J genes are TRBV6-2 or TRBV6-3 and TRBJ1-3; no clear D gene. The CDR3 has 15 amino acids. The germline V and J ends were trimmed by 4 bases and 2 bases, with 12 bases remaining between them. Germline V gene lookup returns CDR1 MNHEY and CDR2 SVGEGT. The CDR3 DNA reads TGTGCCAGCAGTTTCTACACGTTAGCTGGAAACACCATATATTTT. Amino acid sequence: CASSFYTLAGNTIYF.

The V call is TRBV9, the J call TRBJ2-7, with a possible D match to TRBD2 (5 bases). V shed 0 bases and J shed 6 bases, with 19 bases lying between them. The CDR3 loop spans 16 amino acids. Per the germline V gene, CDR1 is SGDLS and CDR2 is YYNGEE. CDR3 sequence (DNA): TGTGCCAGCAGCGTAGCCCGGGAAGTCCGAATGTGCGAGCAGTACTTC. Translated, it gives CASSVAREVRMCEQYF.

This clonotype was picked up many times. This rearrangement joins TRBV29-1 to TRBJ2-5; D perhaps matches TRBD1 (6 bases). V dropped 8 bases and J dropped 5 bases, with 18 bases sitting between them. The CDR3 runs 13 residues. Germline CDR1 reads SQVTM; CDR2 reads ANQGSEA. CDR3 coding DNA: TGCAGCCTCCCCAGTTATGGACAGGAGACCCAGTACTTC. Translating gives CSLPSYGQETQYF.

This clonotype was recorded many times. The rearrangement links TRBV4-1 to TRBJ2-1; 12 bases agree with TRBD1. V lost 4 bases to trimming and J lost 8 bases; unmatched junction nucleotides: 6. The CDR3 runs to 15 residues. Per the germline V gene, CDR1 is MGHRA and CDR2 is YSYEKL. CDR3 nucleotides: TGCGCCAGCAGCCTCCGGGACAGGGGGCGGGATGAGCAGTTCTTC. Protein sequence: CASSLRDRGRDEQFF.

There are many counts of this clonotype. V and J are TRBV10-3 and TRBJ2-7, with D possibly being TRBD2 (5 bases). Deletions cut 10 bases from V and 4 bases from J, with 8 bases between. The CDR3 loop spans 10 amino acids. The V gene's germline CDR1 is ENHRY and CDR2 SYGVKD. In DNA form, the CDR3 reads TGTGCCACCGGGGAGTACGAGCAGTACTTC. Translation: CATGEYEQYF.

Ten or more counts support this clonotype. The chain recombines TRBV12-3 or TRBV12-4 with TRBJ1-1; TRBD1 might be the D (5 bases). The V end lost 5 bases, the J end lost 4 bases, and 14 bases lay between the germline ends. This CDR3 has 14 amino acids. The CDR3 DNA reads as TGTGCCAGCAGTATGCGCAGGGTCGCCACTGAAGCTTTCTTT. It yields the protein CASSMRRVATEAFF.

This clonotype showed up many times. The chain is built from TRBV20-1 and TRBJ2-7; TRBD1 is a possible D gene (5 bases). Germline CDR1 and CDR2: DFQATT and SNEGSKA (reference sequence). The length of the CDR3 is 13 residues. V was trimmed by 7 bases and J by 2 bases, leaving 15 bases between them. CDR3 coding DNA: TGCAGTGTCCAGTCAGGGATCCCCTACGAGCAGTACTTC. Translation gives CSVQSGIPYEQYF.

This clonotype was seen at least ten times. The chain is built from TRBV2 and TRBJ2-3; unclear D gene. The V gene's germline CDR1 is SNHLY and CDR2 FYNNEI. Trimming removed 11 bases at V and 0 bases at J, with 9 bases between. The CDR3 loop spans 12 amino acids. The CDR3 sequence: CAVYSSTDTQYF. CDR3 sequence (DNA): TGTGCCGTATATAGTAGCACAGATACGCAGTATTTT.

The table lists this clonotype with many counts. This chain uses TRBV5-1 with TRBJ1-2; 7 nucleotides line up with TRBD1. The V segment lost 4 bases and the J segment 3 bases; nucleotides outside the gene matches: 3. CDR1 is SGHRS and CDR2 is YFSETQ in the germline V gene. The CDR3 runs to 13 residues. The CDR3 DNA reads as TGCGCCAGCAGCGTTACAGGGGACTATGGCTACACCTTC. Translated, it gives CASSVTGDYGYTF.

The V call is TRBV20-1, the J call TRBJ1-5, with D perhaps matching TRBD1 (6 bases). V lost 7 bases and J lost 1, with 11 bases in between. CDR1 and CDR2 (germline): DFQATT, SNEGSKA (reference sequence). CDR3 length equals 13 residues. The CDR3 is CSVGGDSNQPQHF. In DNA form, the CDR3 reads TGCAGTGTAGGGGGAGACAGCAATCAGCCCCAGCATTTT.

As for this clonotype: With a much larger clone just one base away, this may be a read error. In nucleotides, the CDR3 is TGTGCCAGCAGCCAGACTAGCGCTTCCTACGAGCAGTACTTC. This gives the protein CASSQTSASYEQYF. The rearrangement uses TRBV7-9 and TRBJ2-7; 8 bases are shared with TRBD2. Germline V gene lookup returns CDR1 SEHNR and CDR2 FQNEAQ (reference sequence). Trimming at V came to 5 bases and at J to 1 base, leaving 4 bases not matched to a gene. The CDR3 has 14 residues.

This clonotype was observed at least ten times. The chain has TRBV20-1 and TRBJ2-5; TRBD2 matches at 10 bases. The J segment lost 7 bases and the V segment lost 3 bases, leaving 5 bases of the junction unmatched. Germline loops: CDR1 DFQATT, CDR2 SNEGSKA (reference sequence). CDR3 length equals 13 residues. CDR3 loop: CSARPSGGGTQYF. CDR3 in DNA: TGCAGTGCTAGGCCTAGCGGGGGAGGGACCCAGTACTTC.

This clonotype was detected many times. V and J are TRBV20-1 and TRBJ1-6, with a tentative D call TRBD1 (5 bases). The CDR3 totals 14 residues. V was pared by 3 bases and J by 7 bases, with 13 bases between. From germline, CDR1 is DFQATT and CDR2 SNEGSKA (reference sequence). CDR3 amino acids: CSAREGRGNSPLHF. The CDR3 DNA is TGCAGTGCTAGGGAGGGGCGCGGGAATTCACCCCTCCACTTT.

This clonotype has at least ten counts. The rearrangement links TRBV20-1 to TRBJ1-1; D unclear. Germline lookup yields CDR1 DFQATT and CDR2 SNEGSKA (reference sequence). CDR3 length equals 11 residues. Trimming pared 5 bases from V and 4 bases from J, leaving 8 bases between. Here the CDR3 DNA reads TGCAGTGCTCCGCATGGCACTGAAGCTTTCTTT. Translation gives CSAPHGTEAFF.

This clonotype was seen ten or more times. CDR3 sequence reads: CASSGGGVAGNQPQHF. CDR3 in DNA: TGCGCCAGCAGTGGGGGGGGCGTAGCGGGCAATCAGCCCCAGCATTTT. The chain joins TRBV10-2 to TRBJ1-5, with D perhaps matching TRBD1 (6 bases). CDR3 length: 16 amino acids. Deletions cut 4 bases from V and 2 bases from J, with 15 bases between. Per the germline V gene, CDR1 is WSHSY and CDR2 is SAAADI.

This clonotype was detected only a few times. The gene calls are TRBV2 and TRBJ2-1; D is perhaps TRBD1 (5 bases). Germline CDR1 is SNHLY and CDR2 is FYNNEI. This CDR3 comprises 12 residues. Trimming left V 6 bases short and J 7 bases short, with 10 bases between. The CDR3 DNA is TGTGCCAGCAGGGGCAGGGCAAATGAGCAGTTCTTC. Its translation: CASRGRANEQFF.

The V call is TRBV2, the J call TRBJ1-1; 7 nucleotides align to TRBD1. The CDR3 totals 17 residues. Germline lookup yields CDR1 SNHLY and CDR2 FYNNEI. CDR3 nucleotide sequence: TGTGCACCACCGGACCGGGACAGAATCCAGATGAACACTGAAGCTTTCTTT. It is translated as CAPPDRDRIQMNTEAFF.

In its sample, this clonotype was seen many times. The CDR3, as DNA: TGTGCCAGTAGTTCCCGGACAGGGGAGGGATTGGAGACCCAGTACTTC. This codes for CASSSRTGEGLETQYF. This rearrangement joins TRBV19 to TRBJ2-5; TRBD1 matches 9 bases. The V segment lost 5 bases and the J segment 5 bases; nucleotides outside the gene matches: 12. Germline V gene sequence: CDR1 LNHDA, CDR2 SQIVND (reference sequence). The CDR3 is 16 amino acids.

This clonotype has ten or more counts. V is TRBV11-3 and J is TRBJ2-2; D is unresolved. Looked up from germline, CDR1 is SGHNT and CDR2 is YENEEA. V was shortened by 5 bases and J by 1 base, with 11 bases between the two germline ends. CDR3 length equals 15 residues. CDR3 in DNA: TGTGCCAGCAGCCCGCTCGGTGGGAACACCGGGGAGCTGTTTTTT. Amino acids: CASSPLGGNTGELFF.

This clonotype appeared many times. V usage is TRBV7-9 and J usage is TRBJ1-5, with a possible D match to TRBD1 (5 bases). The CDR3 is 13 amino acids. The germline gives CDR1 SEHNR, CDR2 FQNEAQ (reference sequence). The V end was cut by 5 bases, the J end by 4 bases, with 9 bases between. Here the CDR3 DNA reads TGTGCCAGCAGCGCGGACATGAATCAGCCCCAGCATTTT. It encodes CASSADMNQPQHF.

Many counts were recorded for this clonotype. The genes are TRBV5-6 and TRBJ2-3; maybe TRBD1 (6 bases). Per the germline V gene, CDR1 is SGHDT and CDR2 is YYEEEE. CDR3 length: 15 amino acids. V was shortened by 3 bases and J by 8 bases, with 19 bases between the two germline ends. The CDR3 sequence: CASSSQGLQGGTQYF. The DNA of the CDR3 is TGTGCCAGCAGCTCACAGGGCCTCCAAGGCGGTACGCAGTATTTT.

In its sample, this clonotype was seen many times. This sequence joins TRBV5-6 and TRBJ2-1; 11 bases match TRBD2. The CDR3 totals 15 residues. Germline-derived CDR1 and CDR2 are SGHDT and YYEEEE. V was pared by 4 bases and J by 6 bases, with 6 bases of the junction left unmatched. The CDR3 loop is CASSGGTSGFNEQFF. The DNA for the CDR3 is TGTGCCAGCAGCGGCGGGACTAGCGGTTTCAATGAGCAGTTCTTC.

This clonotype showed up many times. The chain is built from TRBV5-1 and TRBJ1-2; D is perhaps TRBD1 (5 bases). This CDR3 has 14 amino acids. V was cut by 0 bases and J by 3 bases, with 9 bases left in between. The germline gives CDR1 SGHRS, CDR2 YFSETQ. The CDR3 loop is CASSLDRPYYGYTF. The CDR3 DNA reads TGCGCCAGCAGCTTGGACAGGCCCTACTATGGCTACACCTTC.

This clonotype was counted many times. The chain has TRBV20-1 and TRBJ1-1, with D hard to call. The V gene lost 3 bases and the J gene lost 11 bases, with 13 bases spanning the gap. In germline, CDR1 is DFQATT, CDR2 SNEGSKA (reference sequence). This CDR3 has 11 residues. The CDR3 spells CSARWGASAFF. The CDR3 DNA reads as TGCAGTGCTAGGTGGGGAGCATCGGCTTTCTTT.

This clonotype has a count of ten or more. This chain uses TRBV10-3 with TRBJ2-1, with 7 bases fitting TRBD2. The CDR3 extends over 16 amino acids. Germline V lookup: CDR1 ENHRY, CDR2 SYGVKD. The V segment lost 3 bases and the J segment 10 bases; nucleotides outside the gene matches: 15. In DNA, the CDR3 is TGTGCCATCAGTGAACCCACTAGCGTAGATCCGCCCGAGCAGTTCTTC. Its translation is CAISEPTSVDPPEQFF.